This note documents a single TCR beta chain sequence. The target antigen is unknown. The sample is drawn from a study of T-cell memory formation after mild COVID-19. Looking at the study overall: TCR clusters were mostly donor specific. Study results and caveats: The appearance of some responding clones in pre-infection memory suggested that cross-reactive memory joined.

After 5'RACE with constant-segment primers, TCR alpha and TCR beta cDNA libraries carrying sample barcodes and UMIs were obtained. From the 5' RACE reads, TCRdb called clonotypes with MiXCR, one entry per CDR3 protein. The sample comprises around 390,000 distinct CDR3 sequences, around a sixth of which are singletons, and under 25% rests with the top ten. With 9 bases removed from V and 7 bases from J, the gap between germline ends came to 29 bases. CDR1 and CDR2 (germline): KGHDR, SFDVKD. There are 18 residues in the CDR3. Sequencing was performed on PBMCs or a T cell subset sorted from them (not recorded which). This clonotype originated in a man between 18 and 29 years old who had mild COVID-19 (a few samples of this study predate the infection). Cell type and time point are not known. This chain connects TRBV24-1 to TRBJ2-2; maybe TRBD1 (6 bases). The CDR3 DNA reads as TGTGCCACCGTGCTCCACCCTGGGGACACCCATAAGGGCGGGGAGCTGTTTTTT. Translated, it gives CATVLHPGDTHKGGELFF.